The 2 T cell receptor beta chains listed next were all sequenced from one sample in a study of T cells in localized non-small cell lung cancer. Method: immunoSEQ multiplex PCR; TCRdb's copy keeps in-frame clones and lacks some. The sample contains approximately 35,000 clones, about 90% of which appear only once. This specimen was peripheral blood, taken before any cancer treatment. The receptor set was obtained from a man aged 40 to 75 with stage I lung adenocarcinoma.

This chain uses TRBV13 with TRBJ1-1; TRBD1 is a possible D gene (5 bases). CDR1 is PRHDT and CDR2 is FYEKMQ in the germline V gene (reference sequence). The CDR3 has 15 amino acids. V lost 2 bases and J lost 1, with 11 bases in between. CDR3 sequence: CASSLIDRQNTEAFF. CDR3 DNA sequence: TGTGCCAGCAGCTTAATAGACAGACAGAACACTGAAGCTTTCTTT.

Notes on this clone: At one end the junction does not follow the germline gene, possibly because of a read error. The J gene is TRBJ2-3, the V gene TRBV5-1, with a possible D match to TRBD2 (6 bases). Per germline, CDR1 SGHRS and CDR2 YFSETQ. CDR3 length: 17 residues. The CDR3 region is CASSLGPDGGYTDTQYF. CDR3 nucleotides: TGCGCCAGCAGTTTGGGTCCTGACGGGGGATACACAGATACGCAGTATTTT.